One sample yielded the 24 T cell receptor beta chains listed below, sequenced in a study of T cell clonotyping in hematopoietic cell transplantation. Noted time point: recipient sample about 28 days before transplant, after cytoreduction. Produced via immunoSEQ multiplex PCR; TCRdb's table is partial and in-frame only. The profile shows 15,000 to 20,000 clones, approximately 77% of them singletons. The source material was peripheral blood mononuclear cells, sampled before stem cell transplant. All receptors derive from a man in his fifties or sixties with acute myeloid leukemia. Some clones in this sample may be carry-over from other donors' samples.

In its sample, this clone was seen a few times. The rearrangement uses TRBV10-2 and TRBJ1-2; D is possibly TRBD1 (5 bases). The CDR3 is 13 amino acids. The ends were cut back, 4 bases at V and 4 bases at J, with 10 bases in the middle. In germline, CDR1 is WSHSY, CDR2 SAAADI. The chain's CDR3 is CASSVGVPYGYTF. In nucleotides, the CDR3 is TGCGCCAGCAGTGTAGGGGTCCCCTATGGCTACACCTTC.

The J gene is TRBJ2-4, the V gene TRBV28; D perhaps matches TRBD1 (5 bases). Germline values: CDR1 MDHEN, CDR2 SYDVKM. The CDR3 spans 16 residues. The V gene lost 3 bases and the J gene lost 3 bases, with 15 bases spanning the gap. Here the CDR3 DNA reads TGTGCCAGCAGTTTTGATGGCAGGGAAAACAAAAACATTCAGTACTTC. It yields the protein CASSFDGRENKNIQYF.

This rearrangement joins TRBV5-1 to TRBJ2-7; 14 nucleotides match TRBD2. Germline CDR1 and CDR2: SGHRS and YFSETQ. CDR3 size: 16 residues. After removal of 0 bases from V and 3 bases from J, the junction contained 2 bases not matched to a gene. The CDR3 bases are TGCGCCAGCAGCTTGGCTGGGACTAGCGGGGGCTACGAGCAGTACTTC. As protein: CASSLAGTSGGYEQYF.

This clone was observed a single time. A read error may account for a junction end that differs from germline. The chain couples TRBV5-6 to TRBJ1-4; 7 bases fit TRBD1. In germline, CDR1 is SGHDT, CDR2 YYEEEE. The CDR3 is 12 residues long. The CDR3: CASSLGQLKLFF. The CDR3 nucleotides read TGTGCCAGCAGTTTGGGACAGTTAAAACTGTTTTTT. Full variable domain (missing parts from reference TRBV5-6 and TRBJ1-4): DAGVTQSPTHLIKTRGQQVTLRCSPKSGHDTVSWYQQALGQGPQFIFQYYEEEERQRGNFPDRFSGHQFPNYSSELNVNALLLGDSALYLCASSLGQLKLFFGSGTQLSVL.

This clone was counted only a few times. J is TRBJ2-3 and V is TRBV19; D is possibly TRBD1 or TRBD2 (5 bases each). The germline V and J ends were trimmed by 1 base and 2 bases, with 10 bases remaining between them. The V gene's germline CDR1 is LNHDA and CDR2 SQIVND (reference sequence). CDR3 length equals 15 residues. The DNA for the CDR3 is TGTGCCAGTAGTATAGGGCCCGGGACCACAGATACGCAGTATTTT. The encoded protein is CASSIGPGTTDTQYF.

The chain has TRBV11-2 and TRBJ1-1; no reliable D call. V dropped 5 bases and J dropped 7 bases, with 14 bases sitting between them. Germline CDR1 reads SGHAT; CDR2 reads FQNNGV. The CDR3 is 13 amino acids. The CDR3 is CASSPIRRFEAFF. The DNA of the CDR3 is TGTGCCAGCAGCCCCATTAGACGGTTTGAAGCTTTCTTT.

The chain couples TRBV6-5 to TRBJ2-5, with D perhaps TRBD2 (5 bases). CDR1 is MNHEY and CDR2 is SVGAGI in the germline V gene. The CDR3 consists of 14 residues. V lost 6 bases, J lost 0 bases, and 11 bases lay in between. CDR3 bases: TGTGCCAGCAGAGTATTAGCGTACCAAGAGACCCAGTACTTC. Its protein is CASRVLAYQETQYF.

The chain combines TRBV7-3 with TRBJ1-5, with TRBD1 as a possible D gene (5 bases). This CDR3 spans 15 amino acids. CDR1 SGHTA and CDR2 FQGTGA come from the germline V gene. V was shortened by 5 bases and J by 5 bases, with 16 bases between the two germline ends. This CDR3 reads CASSGDRNYDQPQHF. The CDR3 DNA follows: TGTGCCAGCAGCGGGGACCGCAACTATGATCAGCCCCAGCATTTT. Complete variable domain (other parts from reference TRBV7-3 and TRBJ1-5): GAGVSQTPSNKVTEKGKYVELRCDPISGHTALYWYRQSLGQGPEFLIYFQGTGAADDSGLPNDRFFAVRPEGSVSTLKIQRTERGDSAVYLCASSGDRNYDQPQHFGDGTRLSIL.

The V gene is TRBV7-3, the J gene TRBJ1-1, with D uncertain. The germline V gene has CDR1 SGHTA and CDR2 FQGTGA. The CDR3 length is 13 residues. V was cut by 1 base and J by 4 bases, with 7 bases left in between. The CDR3 region has the DNA TGTGCCAGCAGCTTAAGCTTAGGCACTGAAGCTTTCTTT. This sequence encodes CASSLSLGTEAFF.

This clone was seen more than once but under ten times. The J gene is TRBJ2-3, the V gene TRBV4-3; TRBD2 matches at 9 bases. J gave up 4 bases and V 0 bases, and 5 bases lay outside the gene matches. This CDR3 comprises 16 residues. Germline assignment: CDR1 LGHNA and CDR2 YSLEER. CDR3 in DNA: TGCGCCAGCAGCCAAGATCTGGCTAGCGGGGCAGATACGCAGTATTTT. Protein product: CASSQDLASGADTQYF.

The chain employs TRBV2 and TRBJ1-4, with D hard to call. The germline V and J ends were trimmed by 6 bases and 7 bases, with 12 bases remaining between them. Germline V gene lookup returns CDR1 SNHLY and CDR2 FYNNEI. The CDR3 extends over 13 amino acids. CDR3 sequence reads: CASSVDGSEKLFF. In DNA form, the CDR3 reads TGTGCCAGCAGCGTCGACGGGAGTGAAAAACTGTTTTTT. The full variable domain, with the rest looked up from reference TRBV2 and TRBJ1-4, is EPEVTQTPSHQVTQMGQEVILRCVPISNHLYFYWYRQILGQKVEFLVSFYNNEISEKSEIFDDQFSVERPDGSNFTLKIRSTKLEDSAMYFCASSVDGSEKLFFGSGTQLSVL.

The chain is built from TRBV14 and TRBJ1-2; TRBD1 matches at 11 bases. V shed 2 bases and J 8 bases; nucleotides not matched to a gene: 7. CDR1 and CDR2 (germline): SGHDN, FVKESK. The CDR3 totals 15 residues. CDR3 nucleotides: TGTGCCAGCAGCCAAAGGACAGGGGGCTTCGGGGGCTACACCTTC. Translation gives CASSQRTGGFGGYTF.

This clone was detected only once. The chain carries TRBV5-1 and TRBJ2-7, with a weak D call TRBD1 (5 bases). From germline, CDR1 is SGHRS and CDR2 YFSETQ. The CDR3 is 14 residues long. V was trimmed by 4 bases and J by 4 bases, leaving 15 bases between them. This CDR3 reads CASSTSDRSYEQYF. The CDR3 DNA reads as TGCGCCAGCAGCACAAGTGACAGATCTTACGAGCAGTACTTC. The full variable domain, with the rest looked up from reference TRBV5-1 and TRBJ2-7, is KAGVTQTPRYLIKTRGQQVTLSCSPISGHRSVSWYQQTPGQGLQFLFEYFSETQRNKGNFPGRFSGRQFSNSRSEMNVSTLELGDSALYLCASSTSDRSYEQYFGPGTRLTVT.

J is TRBJ1-3 and V is TRBV7-8; a weak D match, TRBD1 (5 bases). CDR3 length: 15 amino acids. CDR1 is SGHVS and CDR2 is FQNEAQ in the germline V gene. Trimming left V 1 base short and J 0 bases short, with 7 bases between. The CDR3: CASSLEGSSGNTIYF. CDR3 DNA: TGTGCCAGCAGCTTAGAGGGGAGCTCTGGAAACACCATATATTTT.

The chain employs TRBV2 and TRBJ1-4; no firm D call. Trimming shortened V by 6 bases and J by 2 bases, and 13 bases separated the two germline ends. The CDR3 length is 15 residues. Germline values: CDR1 SNHLY, CDR2 FYNNEI. CDR3 in DNA: TGTGCCAGCAGGGCTCAAAGCATGACTAATGAAAAACTGTTTTTT. Translated, it gives CASRAQSMTNEKLFF.

This clone has only a few counts. J is TRBJ1-1 and V is TRBV29-1, with 9 nucleotides matching TRBD1. From germline, CDR1 is SQVTM and CDR2 ANQGSEA. CDR3 size: 13 residues. The V segment lost 7 bases and the J segment 6 bases; nucleotides outside the gene matches: 9. The CDR3 sequence: CSAQGQGNAEAFF. The CDR3, as DNA: TGCAGCGCCCAGGGACAGGGTAACGCTGAAGCTTTCTTT.

This chain uses TRBV9 with TRBJ1-6; a weak D match, TRBD1 (5 bases). V lost 4 bases and J 7 bases, leaving 12 bases between the germline ends. The CDR3 sequence is 14 residues long. Per the germline V gene, CDR1 is SGDLS and CDR2 is YYNGEE. The CDR3 DNA reads as TGTGCCAGCAGCCTTAGGCGGGACAATTCACCCCTCCACTTT. Translation gives CASSLRRDNSPLHF. The whole variable domain, filled in from reference TRBV9 and TRBJ1-6, reads DSGVTQTPKHLITATGQRVTLRCSPRSGDLSVYWYQQSLDQGLQFLIQYYNGEERAKGNILERFSAQQFPDLHSELNLSSLELGDSALYFCASSLRRDNSPLHFGNGTRLTVT.

This clone has just a few counts. The rearrangement uses TRBV7-2 and TRBJ2-7, with D unresolved. Deletions cut 5 bases from V and 9 bases from J, with 14 bases between. Germline lookup yields CDR1 SGHTA and CDR2 FQGNSA. The CDR3 sequence is 12 residues long. The CDR3 sequence is CASSRPSTRQYF. CDR3 coding DNA: TGTGCCAGCAGCCGACCCTCCACGAGGCAGTACTTC.

The sample holds a few counts of this clone. This rearrangement joins TRBV4-3 to TRBJ2-2; D may be TRBD1 (5 bases). The CDR3 contains 15 residues. Deletions cut 0 bases from V and 6 bases from J, with 11 bases between. Germline loops: CDR1 LGHNA, CDR2 YSLEER. The CDR3 sequence: CASSQEQGSAGELFF. The CDR3, as DNA: TGCGCCAGCAGCCAAGAGCAGGGAAGCGCCGGGGAGCTGTTTTTT.

This chain joins TRBV5-4 and TRBJ1-1, with a tentative D call TRBD1 (5 bases). Trimming removed 4 bases from V and 1 base from J, with 17 bases in between. Looked up from germline, CDR1 is SGHNT and CDR2 is YYREEE (reference sequence). The CDR3 sequence is 16 residues long. CDR3 coding DNA: TGTGCCAGCAGCCCCGGCTCACGTGGACAGAACACTGAAGCTTTCTTT. Residues: CASSPGSRGQNTEAFF.

V is TRBV4-3 and J is TRBJ2-5, with a weak D call TRBD2 (5 bases). TRBJ2-7 explains the end of the DNA better; the J call may be wrong. The CDR3 is made up of 15 amino acids. Germline-derived CDR1 and CDR2 are LGHNA and YSLEER. This chain's CDR3 is CASSQDLVLRDEQYF. The CDR3 DNA sequence: TGCGCCAGCAGCCAAGATTTGGTGTTGCGGGACGAGCAGTACTTC.

This clone was detected only once. The chain carries TRBV4-3 and TRBJ1-5; tentative D call: TRBD1 (5 bases). CDR1 is LGHNA, CDR2 YSLEER, per germline. The CDR3 is 17 amino acids. Trimming stripped 0 bases from V and 2 bases from J, with 14 bases between. DNA for the CDR3: TGCGCCAGCAGCCAAGATGGGGGGAGGTTAGGCAATCAGCCCCAGCATTTT. This translates into CASSQDGGRLGNQPQHF.

This clone was seen just once. This rearrangement joins TRBV30 to TRBJ2-1; unclear D gene. Germline-derived CDR1 and CDR2 are GTSNPN and SVGIG (reference sequence). Trimming shortened V by 6 bases and J by 0 bases, and 3 bases separated the two germline ends. The CDR3 consists of 11 residues. CDR3 bases: TGTGCCTGTGGCTCCTACAATGAGCAGTTCTTC. This sequence encodes CACGSYNEQFF.

This clone occurred a few times. V is TRBV30 and J is TRBJ1-1; D not resolved. This CDR3 region has 13 residues. Germline V CDR1 and CDR2: GTSNPN, SVGIG (reference sequence). Trimming pared 5 bases from V and 2 bases from J, leaving 12 bases between. CDR3 DNA: TGTGCCTGGTCCCTTAGCCCAAACACTGAAGCTTTCTTT. Amino acids: CAWSLSPNTEAFF.